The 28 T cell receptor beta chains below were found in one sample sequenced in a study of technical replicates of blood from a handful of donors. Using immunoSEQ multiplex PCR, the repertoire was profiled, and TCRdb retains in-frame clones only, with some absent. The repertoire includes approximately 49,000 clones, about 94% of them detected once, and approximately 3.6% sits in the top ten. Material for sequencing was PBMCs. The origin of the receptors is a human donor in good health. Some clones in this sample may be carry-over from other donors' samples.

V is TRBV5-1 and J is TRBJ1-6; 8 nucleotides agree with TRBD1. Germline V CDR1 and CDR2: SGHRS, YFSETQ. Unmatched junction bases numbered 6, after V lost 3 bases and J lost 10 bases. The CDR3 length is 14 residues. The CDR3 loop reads CASSSGQDESPLHF. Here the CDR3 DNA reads TGCGCCAGCAGCTCGGGACAGGACGAATCACCCCTCCACTTT.

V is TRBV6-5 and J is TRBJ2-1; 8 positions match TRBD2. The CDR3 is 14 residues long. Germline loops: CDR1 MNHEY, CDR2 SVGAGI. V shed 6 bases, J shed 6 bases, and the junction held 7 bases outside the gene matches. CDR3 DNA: TGTGCCAGCAGATCGGGGGGGCCGACCAATGAGCAGTTCTTC. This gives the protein CASRSGGPTNEQFF.

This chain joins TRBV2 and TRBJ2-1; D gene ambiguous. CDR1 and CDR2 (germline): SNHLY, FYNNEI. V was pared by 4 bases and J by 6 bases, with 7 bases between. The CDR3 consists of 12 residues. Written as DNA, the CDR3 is TGTGCCAGCAGTGTGCCCGGCAATGAGCAGTTCTTC. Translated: CASSVPGNEQFF.

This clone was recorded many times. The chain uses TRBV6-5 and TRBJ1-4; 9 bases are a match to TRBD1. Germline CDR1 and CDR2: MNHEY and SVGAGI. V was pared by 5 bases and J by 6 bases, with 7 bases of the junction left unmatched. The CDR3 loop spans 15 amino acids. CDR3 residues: CASSPNRGQDEKLFF. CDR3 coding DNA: TGTGCCAGCAGTCCTAACAGGGGGCAGGATGAAAAACTGTTTTTT.

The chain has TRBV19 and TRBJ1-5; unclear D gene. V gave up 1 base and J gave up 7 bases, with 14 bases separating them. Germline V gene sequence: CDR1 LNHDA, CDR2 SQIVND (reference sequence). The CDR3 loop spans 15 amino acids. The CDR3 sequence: CASSIAFRFQQPQHF. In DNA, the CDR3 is TGTGCCAGTAGTATAGCCTTCCGATTCCAGCAGCCCCAGCATTTT.

The CDR3: CASSRPGGTEAFF. CDR3 nucleotide sequence: TGTGCCAGCAGTCGACCAGGAGGGACTGAAGCTTTCTTT. The chain employs TRBV6-5 and TRBJ1-1, with D unclear. CDR1 MNHEY and CDR2 SVGAGI come from the germline V gene. CDR3 length: 13 residues. Deletions cut 5 bases from V and 5 bases from J, with 12 bases between.

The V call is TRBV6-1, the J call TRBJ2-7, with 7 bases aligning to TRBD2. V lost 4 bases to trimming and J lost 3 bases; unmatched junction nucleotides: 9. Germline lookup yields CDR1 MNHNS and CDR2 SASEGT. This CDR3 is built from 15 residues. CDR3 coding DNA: TGTGCCAGCAGTGCCACAATTAGCGGGCTCTACGAGCAGTACTTC. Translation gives CASSATISGLYEQYF.

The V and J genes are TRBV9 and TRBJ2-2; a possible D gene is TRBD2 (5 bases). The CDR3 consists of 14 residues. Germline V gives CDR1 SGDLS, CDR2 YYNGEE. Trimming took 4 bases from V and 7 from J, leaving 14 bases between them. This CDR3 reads CASSPEFRGGELFF. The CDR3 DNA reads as TGTGCCAGCAGCCCAGAATTCCGGGGCGGGGAGCTGTTTTTT.

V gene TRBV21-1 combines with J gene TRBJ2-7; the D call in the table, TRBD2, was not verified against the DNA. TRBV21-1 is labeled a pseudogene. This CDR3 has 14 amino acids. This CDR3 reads CASSFLSSCYEQYF. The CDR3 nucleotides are TGTGCCAGCAGTTTTCTTTCGAGCTGCTACGAGCAGTACTTC.

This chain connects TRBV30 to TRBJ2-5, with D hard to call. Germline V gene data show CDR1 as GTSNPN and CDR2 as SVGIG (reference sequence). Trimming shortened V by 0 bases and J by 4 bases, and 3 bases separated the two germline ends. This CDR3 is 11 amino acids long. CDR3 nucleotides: TGTGCCTGGAGTGTGCGAGAGACCCAGTACTTC. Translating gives CAWSVRETQYF.

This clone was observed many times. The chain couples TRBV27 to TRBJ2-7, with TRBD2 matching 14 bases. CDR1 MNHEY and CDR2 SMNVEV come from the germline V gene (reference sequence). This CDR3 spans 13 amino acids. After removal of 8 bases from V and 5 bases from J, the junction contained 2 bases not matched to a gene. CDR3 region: CASGTSGSNEQYF. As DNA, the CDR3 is TGTGCCAGCGGGACTAGCGGGAGCAACGAGCAGTACTTC.

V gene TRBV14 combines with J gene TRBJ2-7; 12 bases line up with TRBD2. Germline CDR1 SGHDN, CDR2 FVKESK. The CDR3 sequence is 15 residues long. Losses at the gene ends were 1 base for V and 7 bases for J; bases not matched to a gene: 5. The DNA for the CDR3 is TGTGCCAGCAGCCAAGGACTAGCGGGAGTGGGGGAGCAGTACTTC. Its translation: CASSQGLAGVGEQYF.

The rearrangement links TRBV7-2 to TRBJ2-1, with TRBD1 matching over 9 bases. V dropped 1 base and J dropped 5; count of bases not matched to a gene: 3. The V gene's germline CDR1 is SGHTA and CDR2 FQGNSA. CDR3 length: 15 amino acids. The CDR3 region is CASSLGDRVHNEQFF. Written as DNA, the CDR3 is TGTGCCAGCAGCTTAGGGGACAGGGTCCACAATGAGCAGTTCTTC.

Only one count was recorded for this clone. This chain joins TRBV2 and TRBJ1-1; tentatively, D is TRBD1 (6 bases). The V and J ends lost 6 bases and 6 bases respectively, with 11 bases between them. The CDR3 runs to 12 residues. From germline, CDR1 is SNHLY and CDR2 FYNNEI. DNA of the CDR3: TGTGCCAGCAGAGGACAGACCCCTGAAGCTTTCTTT. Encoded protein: CASRGQTPEAFF. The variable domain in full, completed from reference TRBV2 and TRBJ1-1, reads EPEVTQTPSHQVTQMGQEVILRCVPISNHLYFYWYRQILGQKVEFLVSFYNNEISEKSEIFDDQFSVERPDGSNFTLKIRSTKLEDSAMYFCASRGQTPEAFFGQGTRLTVV.

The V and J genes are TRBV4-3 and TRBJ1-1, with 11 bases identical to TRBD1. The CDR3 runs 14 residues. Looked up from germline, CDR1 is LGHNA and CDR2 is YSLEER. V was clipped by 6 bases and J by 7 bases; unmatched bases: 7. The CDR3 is CASRLGQGVGEAFF. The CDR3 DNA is TGCGCCAGCAGGCTGGGACAGGGGGTAGGTGAAGCTTTCTTT.

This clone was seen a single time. This CDR3 reads CASSTGGAGNTIYF. The CDR3 nucleotides are TGCGCCAGCAGCACAGGGGGAGCTGGAAACACCATATATTTT. This chain joins TRBV5-1 and TRBJ1-3; 8 bases match TRBD1. The CDR3 runs to 14 residues. After removal of 4 bases from V and 2 bases from J, the junction contained 2 bases not matched to a gene. The germline gives CDR1 SGHRS, CDR2 YFSETQ. Full variable domain (outside the CDR3, taken from reference TRBV5-1 and TRBJ1-3): KAGVTQTPRYLIKTRGQQVTLSCSPISGHRSVSWYQQTPGQGLQFLFEYFSETQRNKGNFPGRFSGRQFSNSRSEMNVSTLELGDSALYLCASSTGGAGNTIYFGEGSWLTVV.

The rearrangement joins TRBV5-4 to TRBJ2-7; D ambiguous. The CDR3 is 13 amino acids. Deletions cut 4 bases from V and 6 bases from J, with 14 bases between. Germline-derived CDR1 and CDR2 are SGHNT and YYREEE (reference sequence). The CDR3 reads CASSLPERGEQYF. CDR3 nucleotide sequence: TGTGCCAGCAGCCTTCCTGAGCGTGGCGAGCAGTACTTC.

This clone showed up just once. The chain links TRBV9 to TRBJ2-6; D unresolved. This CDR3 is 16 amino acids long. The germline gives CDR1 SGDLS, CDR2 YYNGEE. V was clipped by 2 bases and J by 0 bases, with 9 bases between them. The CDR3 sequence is CASSVNSRSGANVLTF. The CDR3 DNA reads TGTGCCAGCAGCGTCAACAGCCGCTCTGGGGCCAACGTCCTGACTTTC.

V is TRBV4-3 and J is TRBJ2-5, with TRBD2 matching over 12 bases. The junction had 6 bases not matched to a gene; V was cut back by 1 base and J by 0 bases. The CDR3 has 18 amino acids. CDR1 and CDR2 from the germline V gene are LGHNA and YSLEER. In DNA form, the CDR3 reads TGCGCCAGCAGCCAAGTGACTAGCGGGGGCCCGTACCAAGAGACCCAGTACTTC. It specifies CASSQVTSGGPYQETQYF.

The CDR3 DNA follows: TGTGCCAGCAGCGCCCATTTGACAGGGGCTAACTATGGCTACACCTTC. Translating gives CASSAHLTGANYGYTF. This chain uses TRBV9 with TRBJ1-2, with 8 bases matching TRBD1. This CDR3 is 16 amino acids long. With 3 bases clipped from V and 0 bases from J, the junction kept 7 bases outside the gene matches. CDR1 SGDLS and CDR2 YYNGEE come from the germline V gene.

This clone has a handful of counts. The CDR3 sequence is CASSSRTATNYGYTF. Here the CDR3 DNA reads TGTGCCAGCAGTTCCCGGACTGCTACTAACTATGGCTACACCTTC. V is TRBV6-5 and J is TRBJ1-2; D gene ambiguous. Germline values: CDR1 MNHEY, CDR2 SVGAGI. V shed 4 bases and J shed 0 bases, with 12 bases lying between them. The CDR3 extends over 15 amino acids.

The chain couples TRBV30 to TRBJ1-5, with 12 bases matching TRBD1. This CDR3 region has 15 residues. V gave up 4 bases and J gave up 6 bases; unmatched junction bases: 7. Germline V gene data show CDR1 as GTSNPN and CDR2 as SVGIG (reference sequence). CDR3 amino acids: CAWNIRDRGLQPQHF. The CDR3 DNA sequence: TGTGCCTGGAACATCCGGGACAGGGGGCTTCAGCCCCAGCATTTT.

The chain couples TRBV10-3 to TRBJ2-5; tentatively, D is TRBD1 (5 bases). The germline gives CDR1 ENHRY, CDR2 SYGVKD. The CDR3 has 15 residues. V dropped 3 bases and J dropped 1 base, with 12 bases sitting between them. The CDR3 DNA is TGTGCCATCAGTGACCCAGGGCGCCGCCAAGAGACCCAGTACTTC. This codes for CAISDPGRRQETQYF.

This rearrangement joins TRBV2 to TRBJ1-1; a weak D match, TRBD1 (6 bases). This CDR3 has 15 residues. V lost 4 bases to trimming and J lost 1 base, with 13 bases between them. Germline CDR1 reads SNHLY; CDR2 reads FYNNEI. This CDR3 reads CASSATYRENTEAFF. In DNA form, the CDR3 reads TGTGCCAGCAGTGCGACATACAGGGAGAACACTGAAGCTTTCTTT.

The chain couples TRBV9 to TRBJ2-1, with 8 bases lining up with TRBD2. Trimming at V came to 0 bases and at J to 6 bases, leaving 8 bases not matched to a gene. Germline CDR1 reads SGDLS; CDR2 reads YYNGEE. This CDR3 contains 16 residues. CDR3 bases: TGTGCCAGCAGCGTAGCTCCAGAACTAGCGGTCAATGAGCAGTTCTTC. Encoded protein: CASSVAPELAVNEQFF.

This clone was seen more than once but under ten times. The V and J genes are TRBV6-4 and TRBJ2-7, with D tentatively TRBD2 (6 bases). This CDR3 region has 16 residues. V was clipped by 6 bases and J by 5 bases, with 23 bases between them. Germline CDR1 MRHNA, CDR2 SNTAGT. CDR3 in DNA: TGTGCCAGCAGCCCCACGAGGAGCGGGCATCGCGACGAGCAGTACTTC. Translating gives CASSPTRSGHRDEQYF.

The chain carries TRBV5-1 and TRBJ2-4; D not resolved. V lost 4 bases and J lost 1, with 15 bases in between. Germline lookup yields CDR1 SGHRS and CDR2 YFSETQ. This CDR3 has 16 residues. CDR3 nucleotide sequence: TGCGCCAGCAGCCCTTTTGACATTGTTGCCAAAAACATTCAGTACTTC. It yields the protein CASSPFDIVAKNIQYF.

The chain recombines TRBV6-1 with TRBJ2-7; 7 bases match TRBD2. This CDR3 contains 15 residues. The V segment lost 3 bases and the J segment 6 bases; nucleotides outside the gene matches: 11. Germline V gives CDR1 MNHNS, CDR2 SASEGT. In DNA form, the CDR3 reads TGTGCCAGCAGTGATCTTAGCGGGCAGGGTCTCGAGCAGTACTTC. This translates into CASSDLSGQGLEQYF.